This is a list of T cell receptor beta chains from one sample in a study of shared clonotypes between healthy human individuals. Produced via immunoSEQ multiplex PCR; TCRdb's table is partial and in-frame only. This sample yields under 2.5 million clones, of which just under 95% are seen a single time; 0.3% to 0.45% belongs to the top ten. Sequencing was performed on naive CD4+ T cells from PBMCs. The receptors shown here come from a man younger than 30 in good health. Some clones in this sample may be carry-over from other donors' samples. The CDR3 runs from the conserved cysteine through the conserved F or W. The D gene is left open where the match is weak. Some rows mark clone size as missing; the rest say once, few, many or name a class of expanded clone.

clone_size cdr3_length d_call j_call v_call cdr3_nt cdr3_aa
- 13 - TRBJ2-3 TRBV4-2 TGTGCCAGCAGCCAAGCCTATTTAGATACGCAGTATTTT CASSQAYLDTQYF
- 14 - TRBJ2-2 TRBV11-3 TGTGCCAGCAGCTTGTCTCAGAACACCGGGGAGCTGTTTTTT CASSLSQNTGELFF
- 17 TRBD2 TRBJ2-3 TRBV7-3 TGTGCCAGCAGCTTAGAGACCCTAGCGGGAGTCGTAGATACGCAGTATTTT CASSLETLAGVVDTQYF
- 15 TRBD2 TRBJ2-1 TRBV18 TGTGCCAGCTCTCGTATAGCGGGAGACTACAATGAGCAGTTCTTC CASSRIAGDYNEQFF
- 16 - TRBJ2-5 TRBV27 TGTGCCAGCAGTTCCTACCCCGGGCGACGACAAGAGACCCAGTACTTC CASSSYPGRRQETQYF
- 16 - TRBJ2-3 TRBV10-3 TGTGCCATCAGTGAGCAAGGCCTACTTAGCACAGATACGCAGTATTTT CAISEQGLLSTDTQYF
- 14 TRBD2 TRBJ2-1 TRBV28 TGTGCCATCCAGCGGGGTACTACCTACAATGAGCAGTTCTTC CAIQRGTTYNEQFF
- 15 TRBD1 TRBJ2-1 TRBV5-6 TGTGCCAGCAGCTCGGGACAGGGGGCCTACAATGAGCAGTTCTTC CASSSGQGAYNEQFF
- 15 - TRBJ1-2 TRBV4-1 TGCGCCAGCAGCCAAGATCGGGGGACGGGTCCTGGCTACACCTTC CASSQDRGTGPGYTF
- 16 - TRBJ1-1 TRBV18 TGTGCCAGCTCACCACCATCGGGACGAGTGAACACTGAAGCTTTCTTT CASSPPSGRVNTEAFF
- 16 - TRBJ2-7 TRBV7-2 TGTGCCAGCAGCTTAGTGGGTGGGGGGCTCCCCTACGAGCAGTACTTC CASSLVGGGLPYEQYF
once 18 TRBD1 TRBJ1-4 TRBV11-2 TGTGCCAGCAGCCTTAGGGACAGGGGGCTCTCAACTAATGAAAAACTGTTTTTT CASSLRDRGLSTNEKLFF
- 16 TRBD1 TRBJ2-2 TRBV11-2 TGTGCCAGCAGCCAACAGGGACAGGGGCACACCGGGGAGCTGTTTTTT CASSQQGQGHTGELFF
- 18 - TRBJ1-4 TRBV10-1 TGCGCCAGCAGTGAGTCACCCCCAGACGGCCATCGTCGGGAAAAACTGTTTTTT CASSESPPDGHRREKLFF
- 15 TRBD1 TRBJ1-2 TRBV27 TGTGCCAGCAGGGTCACCGGGACAGGGGGCAATGGCTACACCTTC CASRVTGTGGNGYTF
few 14 - TRBJ1-5 TRBV10-2 TGCGCCAGCAGTGAATCGGGGGTTAGTCAGCCCCAGCATTTT CASSESGVSQPQHF
- 14 - TRBJ2-3 TRBV7-9 TGTGCCAGCAGCTTCTTCCAGGGTGCTGATACGCAGTATTTT CASSFFQGADTQYF